The following is a T cell receptor beta chain sequence with its context. Its antigen is unidentified. Isolation yielded PBMCs, at least 7 million per sample, in every case. This entry is derived from a study of blood T cells in healthy people across ages. Overall study findings and caveats: It was held that the diversity estimates obtained from one million T cells were underestimates. Unsorted PBMCs ruled out conclusive naive versus antigen-experienced comparison.

Alongside a J-beta primer mix, a sample-barcoded 5' primer served in a second PCR lasting roughly 7 to 11 cycles. Carrying 12 random nucleotides, a template-switch adaptor labeled each individual cDNA molecule. TCRdb recomputed calls from the 5' RACE reads with MiXCR, one row per CDR3 protein. The repertoire holds hundreds of thousands of distinct CDR3 sequences, with roughly three fifths as singletons. V lost 8 bases and J lost 4, with 12 bases in between. Germline V CDR1 and CDR2: MDHEN, SYDVKM. The CDR3 consists of 13 residues. The TCR comes from a middle-aged man in good health. Sequencing was carried out using blood. This chain joins TRBV28 and TRBJ1-5; D possibly corresponds to TRBD1 (6 bases). The CDR3 DNA is TGTGCCAGCGAATCAGGGGCTAATCAGCCCCAGCATTTT. Translating gives CASESGANQPQHF.